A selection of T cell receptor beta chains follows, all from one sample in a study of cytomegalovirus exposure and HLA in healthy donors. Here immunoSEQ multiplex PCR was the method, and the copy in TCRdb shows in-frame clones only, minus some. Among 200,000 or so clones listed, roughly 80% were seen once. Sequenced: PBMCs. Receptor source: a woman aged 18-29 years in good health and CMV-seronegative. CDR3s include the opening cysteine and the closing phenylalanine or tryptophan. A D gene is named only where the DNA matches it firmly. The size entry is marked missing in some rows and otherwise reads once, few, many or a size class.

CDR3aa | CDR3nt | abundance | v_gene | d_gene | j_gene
CASSFSGFRSGANVLTF | TGTGCCAGCAGCTTTTCGGGGTTCCGCTCTGGGGCCAACGTCCTGACTTTC | . | TRBV5-6 | . | TRBJ2-6
CASSPTGGSEKLFF | TGCGCCAGCAGCCCCACAGGGGGCAGTGAAAAACTGTTTTTT | . | TRBV5-1 | TRBD1 | TRBJ1-4
CASSEGYSTDTQYF | TGTGCCAGCAGTGAAGGTTATAGCACAGATACGCAGTATTTT | . | TRBV6-1 | . | TRBJ2-3
CASSLLAGEVQFF | TGTGCCAGCAGCTTGCTAGCGGGAGAGGTGCAGTTCTTC | few | TRBV7-2 | TRBD2 | TRBJ2-1
CASSPPGQTWNEQYF | TGTGCCAGCTCACCCCCGGGACAGACATGGAACGAGCAGTACTTC | few | TRBV18 | TRBD1 | TRBJ2-7
CASSLGTGGRTEAFF | TGTGCCAGCAGTTTAGGGACAGGGGGCCGCACTGAAGCTTTCTTT | . | TRBV27 | TRBD1 | TRBJ1-1
CSARGNTEAFF | TGCAGTGCCAGGGGGAACACTGAAGCTTTCTTT | . | TRBV20-1 | . | TRBJ1-1
CASSLGTVNTEAFF | TGCGCCAGCAGCTTGGGTACAGTGAACACTGAAGCTTTCTTT | few | TRBV5-1 | . | TRBJ1-1
CASRQQGDLNTGELFF | TGTGCCAGCAGACAACAGGGGGATTTGAACACCGGGGAGCTGTTTTTT | . | TRBV6-4 | TRBD1 | TRBJ2-2
CASSYSTSSSYNEQFF | TGTGCCAGCAGTTACTCGACTTCAAGCTCCTACAATGAGCAGTTCTTC | . | TRBV6-6 | . | TRBJ2-1
CASSLLRTGGTEAFF | TGTGCCAGCAGCTTACTCCGGACAGGGGGTACTGAAGCTTTCTTT | . | TRBV7-9 | TRBD1 | TRBJ1-1